The 28 T cell receptor beta chains reported below all come from one sample, sequenced in a study of blood T cell repertoires in COVID-19. Here immunoSEQ multiplex PCR was the method, and the copy in TCRdb shows in-frame clones only, minus some. Of about 180,000 clones listed, approximately 78% are singletons. The sample consisted of peripheral blood. The receptors derive from a woman of 80 years or more with COVID-19, enrolled during active disease.

This rearrangement joins TRBV5-1 to TRBJ1-1; tentative D call: TRBD1 (6 bases). Germline CDR1 is SGHRS and CDR2 is YFSETQ. The V end lost 5 bases, the J end lost 4 bases, and 15 bases lay between the germline ends. The CDR3 runs to 14 residues. CDR3 sequence: CASSPNRASTEAFF. The CDR3, as DNA: TGCGCCAGCAGTCCGAACAGGGCGAGCACTGAAGCTTTCTTT. Using reference TRBV5-1 and TRBJ1-1 for the parts outside the CDR3, the full variable domain is KAGVTQTPRYLIKTRGQQVTLSCSPISGHRSVSWYQQTPGQGLQFLFEYFSETQRNKGNFPGRFSGRQFSNSRSEMNVSTLELGDSALYLCASSPNRASTEAFFGQGTRLTVV.

The chain uses TRBV11-2 and TRBJ2-1; TRBD2 matches at 9 bases. Germline V lookup: CDR1 SGHAT, CDR2 FQNNGV. With V trimmed by 0 bases and J by 4 bases, 7 bases remained unmatched. The CDR3 runs 17 residues. The CDR3 DNA sequence: TGTGCCAGCAGCTTAGATCTCGCTAGCGGGACGTACAATGAGCAGTTCTTC. Translation gives CASSLDLASGTYNEQFF.

This clone was found once. J is TRBJ1-1 and V is TRBV5-4, with a possible D match to TRBD1 (5 bases). Germline-derived CDR1 and CDR2 are SGHNT and YYREEE (reference sequence). CDR3 length: 14 amino acids. V dropped 5 bases and J dropped 0 bases, with 11 bases sitting between them. CDR3: CASSPGLLNTEAFF. The CDR3 DNA sequence: TGTGCCAGCAGTCCGGGACTCCTGAACACTGAAGCTTTCTTT.

Concerning this clone itself: A junction end diverges from the germline sequence, so it may reflect a read error. The chain links TRBV24-1 to TRBJ1-2; D ambiguous. The CDR3 loop spans 14 amino acids. Looked up from germline, CDR1 is KGHDR and CDR2 is SFDVKD. The CDR3 spells CATSDSRTPLWLHF. For the CDR3, the DNA is TGTGCCACCAGTGATTCACGGACTCCCCTATGGCTACACTTC.

This clone was picked up many times. This chain connects TRBV10-3 to TRBJ2-7, with a weak D call TRBD1 (6 bases). The V and J ends lost 3 bases and 3 bases respectively, with 6 bases between them. CDR3 length: 12 residues. Germline loops: CDR1 ENHRY, CDR2 SYGVKD. The CDR3 DNA is TGTGCCATCAGTGAAGGGGGCTACGAGCAGTACTTC. Protein sequence: CAISEGGYEQYF.

The chain has TRBV28 and TRBJ1-5; D might be TRBD1 (5 bases). CDR1 and CDR2 from the germline V gene are MDHEN and SYDVKM. Trimming stripped 8 bases from V and 1 base from J, with 12 bases between. The CDR3 sequence is 14 residues long. CDR3 bases: TGTGCCAGCGGGTTCCAGGGAAGCAATCAGCCCCAGCATTTT. Translation: CASGFQGSNQPQHF.

V usage is TRBV19 and J usage is TRBJ1-2; perhaps TRBD1 as D (6 bases). This CDR3 contains 14 residues. V was pared by 6 bases and J by 4 bases, with 15 bases between. Germline lookup yields CDR1 LNHDA and CDR2 SQIVND (reference sequence). Written as DNA, the CDR3 is TGTGCCAGTAGACTGACAGGCGGGAGCTATGGCTACACCTTC. It specifies CASRLTGGSYGYTF.

This clone was seen once. The CDR3 protein is CSVAGLLGRSTDTQYF. DNA of the CDR3: TGCAGCGTTGCGGGACTCCTGGGGCGGAGCACAGATACGCAGTATTTT. The chain links TRBV29-1 to TRBJ2-3; TRBD2 might be the D (6 bases). Trimming cost V 4 bases and J 0 bases, with 17 bases left between them. The CDR3 is made up of 16 amino acids. Germline V gene data show CDR1 as SQVTM and CDR2 as ANQGSEA.

The chain links TRBV29-1 to TRBJ2-1; 7 positions agree with TRBD2. V dropped 7 bases and J dropped 9; count of bases not matched to a gene: 18. Germline assignment: CDR1 SQVTM and CDR2 ANQGSEA. The CDR3 covers 15 residues. In DNA, the CDR3 is TGCAGCGCCGCCGGACTAGACTCAGGGAGGGCTGAGCAGTTCTTC. It yields the protein CSAAGLDSGRAEQFF.

The chain uses TRBV5-6 and TRBJ1-1; TRBD1 matches at 7 bases. Germline CDR1 and CDR2: SGHDT and YYEEEE. The CDR3 covers 16 residues. V dropped 2 bases and J dropped 11; count of bases not matched to a gene: 18. CDR3 amino acids: CASSFKPTGRTLGAFF. Here the CDR3 DNA reads TGTGCCAGCAGCTTTAAGCCGACAGGGCGGACACTAGGGGCTTTCTTT.

The chain couples TRBV5-1 to TRBJ2-5, with D possibly matching TRBD1 (6 bases). Trimming stripped 4 bases from V and 0 bases from J, with 10 bases between. Germline V gene data show CDR1 as SGHRS and CDR2 as YFSETQ. The CDR3 sequence is 14 residues long. The CDR3 loop is CASSDGTNQETQYF. In nucleotides, the CDR3 is TGCGCCAGCAGCGACGGGACAAACCAAGAGACCCAGTACTTC.

V and J are TRBV14 and TRBJ2-1, with 10 bases that match TRBD2. Germline trimming cut 3 bases from V and 13 bases from J; bases unmatched to any gene: 3. The CDR3 covers 12 residues. Germline assignment: CDR1 SGHDN and CDR2 FVKESK. The CDR3 nucleotides read TGTGCCAGCAGCCAGATAGCGGGGGGACAGTTCTTC. The encoded protein is CASSQIAGGQFF. The whole variable domain, filled in from reference TRBV14 and TRBJ2-1, reads EAGVTQFPSHSVIEKGQTVTLRCDPISGHDNLYWYRRVMGKEIKFLLHFVKESKQDESGMPNNRFLAERTGGTYSTLKVQPAELEDSGVYFCASSQIAGGQFFGPGTRLTVL.

The rearrangement links TRBV24-1 to TRBJ2-7, with 7 bases lining up with TRBD1. This CDR3 has 15 residues. J was trimmed by 2 bases and V by 4 bases; bases with no gene match: 7. Germline V gives CDR1 KGHDR, CDR2 SFDVKD. DNA of the CDR3: TGTGCCACCAGTGAGCTCCCGGGACAGACCTACGAGCAGTACTTC. This encodes CATSELPGQTYEQYF.

The V call is TRBV2, the J call TRBJ2-7, with a weak D call TRBD1 (6 bases). The germline V gene has CDR1 SNHLY and CDR2 FYNNEI. V lost 2 bases to trimming and J lost 7 bases, with 9 bases between them. This CDR3 comprises 12 residues. The CDR3 region is CASSESDREQYF. The CDR3 DNA sequence: TGTGCCAGCAGTGAAAGTGACAGGGAGCAGTACTTC.

The rearrangement links TRBV5-1 to TRBJ2-3; no definite D call. Germline V lookup: CDR1 SGHRS, CDR2 YFSETQ. This CDR3 has 13 amino acids. Trimming cost V 6 bases and J 2 bases, with 10 bases left between them. Here the CDR3 DNA reads TGCGCCAGCACTTTGGCTTTCACAGATACGCAGTATTTT. Its protein product is CASTLAFTDTQYF.

This chain links TRBV10-3 with TRBJ1-4, with D maybe TRBD1 (6 bases). This CDR3 is 13 amino acids long. Germline values: CDR1 ENHRY, CDR2 SYGVKD. With 8 bases removed from V and 3 bases from J, the gap between germline ends came to 10 bases. This CDR3 reads CAIAGAANEKLFF. The CDR3 nucleotides are TGTGCCATCGCAGGGGCTGCTAATGAAAAACTGTTTTTT.

The CDR3: CASSFHYNEQFF. CDR3 DNA: TGTGCCAGCAGCTTCCACTACAATGAGCAGTTCTTC. The V gene is TRBV5-4, the J gene TRBJ2-1; D uncertain. With 2 bases removed from V and 3 bases from J, the gap between germline ends came to 3 bases. The germline V gene has CDR1 SGHNT and CDR2 YYREEE (reference sequence). This CDR3 has 12 residues.

J is TRBJ2-1 and V is TRBV15, with D possibly being TRBD2 (6 bases). The CDR3 has 17 residues. The germline V gene has CDR1 LNHNV and CDR2 YYDKDF (reference sequence). The germline V and J ends were trimmed by 0 bases and 6 bases, with 18 bases remaining between them. CDR3 residues: CATSRDLLGGRGNEQFF. For the CDR3, the DNA is TGTGCCACCAGCAGAGACCTCTTAGGAGGGAGAGGCAATGAGCAGTTCTTC.

The chain has TRBV11-1 and TRBJ2-1; 9 nucleotides line up with TRBD2. The germline V gene has CDR1 SGHAT and CDR2 FQDESV (reference sequence). V was clipped by 4 bases and J by 4 bases; unmatched bases: 2. The CDR3 sequence is 14 residues long. The CDR3 nucleotides are TGTGCCAGCAGCTACCTAGCGGGGTACAATGAGCAGTTCTTC. Its protein is CASSYLAGYNEQFF.

This chain uses TRBV29-1 with TRBJ2-4; 11 nucleotides align to TRBD1. The CDR3 has 13 amino acids. Trimming at V came to 6 bases and at J to 9 bases, leaving 7 bases not matched to a gene. In germline, CDR1 is SQVTM, CDR2 ANQGSEA. CDR3: CSVGQGAQGIQYF. CDR3 nucleotide sequence: TGCAGCGTCGGACAGGGGGCGCAGGGCATTCAGTACTTC.

V and J are TRBV6-2 or TRBV6-3 and TRBJ2-7; D unclear. V was trimmed by 0 bases and J by 3 bases, leaving 15 bases between them. The CDR3 is 16 amino acids. CDR1 is MNHEY, CDR2 SVGEGT, per germline. CDR3 sequence: CASSYSSSRHSYEQYF. CDR3 DNA: TGTGCCAGCAGTTACTCGAGTAGCCGGCATAGCTACGAGCAGTACTTC.

The J gene is TRBJ2-3, the V gene TRBV19; the D is unclear. The V gene's germline CDR1 is LNHDA and CDR2 SQIVND (reference sequence). The CDR3 contains 13 residues. The V and J ends lost 6 bases and 4 bases respectively, with 11 bases between them. DNA for the CDR3: TGTGCCAGTAGGGAGCGAGGCGCAGATACGCAGTATTTT. Its translation is CASRERGADTQYF. The variable domain in full, completed from reference TRBV19 and TRBJ2-3, reads DGGITQSPKYLFRKEGQNVTLSCEQNLNHDAMYWYRQDPGQGLRLIYYSQIVNDFQKGDIAEGYSVSREKKESFPLTVTSAQKNPTAFYLCASRERGADTQYFGPGTRLTVL.

About this clone: Germline is not matched at one junction end, which may reflect a read error. The chain has TRBV7-2 and TRBJ2-7; 7 positions match TRBD1. The CDR3 runs to 12 residues. CDR1 is SGHTA, CDR2 FQGNSA, per germline. CDR3 loop: CASSLSGTEVSF. The CDR3 DNA follows: TGTGCCAGCAGCTTATCCGGGACAGAAGTTTCCTTC. The whole variable domain, filled in from reference TRBV7-2 and TRBJ2-7, reads GAGVSQSPSNKVTEKGKDVELRCDPISGHTALYWYRQSLGQGLEFLIYFQGNSAPDKSGLPSDRFSAERTGGSVSTLTIQRTQQEDSAVYLCASSLSGTEVSFGPGTRLTVT.

This clone was picked up one time. The chain couples TRBV30 to TRBJ2-3, with 7 bases matching TRBD1. J was trimmed by 3 bases and V by 2 bases; bases with no gene match: 5. This CDR3 contains 14 residues. Per the germline V gene, CDR1 is GTSNPN and CDR2 is SVGIG (reference sequence). The DNA of the CDR3 is TGTGCCTGGAGTCGACAGGGCAGAACAGATACGCAGTATTTT. Its protein is CAWSRQGRTDTQYF.

Comment on this clone: The sample contains more than one DNA sequence encoding this CDR3. V is TRBV5-4 and J is TRBJ1-4; 8 bases map to TRBD1. The CDR3 runs to 15 residues. Trimming removed 3 bases from V and 5 bases from J; junction bases left unmatched: 6. The V gene's germline CDR1 is SGHNT and CDR2 YYREEE (reference sequence). The CDR3 nucleotides read TGTGCCAGCAGCTCGAACAGGGGGGGGAATGAAAAACTGTTTTTT. It codes for CASSSNRGGNEKLFF.

The chain recombines TRBV19 with TRBJ1-5, with TRBD1 matching over 9 bases. J gave up 7 bases and V 7 bases, and 8 bases lay outside the gene matches. Germline values: CDR1 LNHDA, CDR2 SQIVND (reference sequence). This CDR3 is 14 amino acids long. The CDR3 sequence is CASNPGQGVQPQHF. Written as DNA, the CDR3 is TGTGCCAGTAACCCGGGACAGGGAGTACAGCCCCAGCATTTT.

The chain has TRBV4-3 and TRBJ2-5; D possibly corresponds to TRBD2 (6 bases). CDR3 length: 15 amino acids. Deletions cut 0 bases from V and 1 base from J, with 9 bases between. Looked up from germline, CDR1 is LGHNA and CDR2 is YSLEER. CDR3 amino acids: CASSQDWGVQETQYF. Written as DNA, the CDR3 is TGCGCCAGCAGCCAAGATTGGGGGGTCCAAGAGACCCAGTACTTC.

This chain uses TRBV28 with TRBJ2-2; 7 bases fit TRBD1. The germline V gene encodes CDR1 MDHEN and CDR2 SYDVKM. The CDR3 consists of 15 residues. J was trimmed by 1 base and V by 7 bases; bases with no gene match: 6. The CDR3 here is CASTVQGLNTGELFF. CDR3 bases: TGTGCCAGCACCGTACAGGGGCTGAACACCGGGGAGCTGTTTTTT. The whole variable domain, remainder taken from reference TRBV28 and TRBJ2-2, is DVKVTQSSRYLVKRTGEKVFLECVQDMDHENMFWYRQDPGLGLRLIYFSYDVKMKEKGDIPEGYSVSREKKERFSLILESASTNQTSMYLCASTVQGLNTGELFFGEGSRLTVL.